Listed here are 23 T cell receptor beta chains from one sample, sequenced in a study of OX40 agonist ivuxolimab in advanced cancers. This table comes from immunoSEQ multiplex PCR, and its TCRdb copy is limited to in-frame clones, with some not included. The sample gives about 91,000 clones, around 87% of which show up once; about 4.6% is in the top ten. The starting material was CD4+ or CD8+ T cells sorted from blood, obtained in a trial of the OX40 agonist ivuxolimab. The origin of the receptors is an adult with an advanced solid tumor such as melanoma, head and neck, liver or kidney cancer.

The chain couples TRBV28 to TRBJ2-1, with 9 bases aligning to TRBD2. The V gene end was trimmed by 3 bases and the J gene end by 5 bases; junction bases not matched to a gene: 5. This CDR3 spans 15 amino acids. Germline V gives CDR1 MDHEN, CDR2 SYDVKM. The CDR3: CASSFPSGTHNEQFF. CDR3 DNA: TGTGCCAGCAGTTTCCCTAGCGGGACACACAATGAGCAGTTCTTC.

The chain recombines TRBV28 with TRBJ2-1; 13 bases fit TRBD2. Germline V gives CDR1 MDHEN, CDR2 SYDVKM. Unmatched junction bases numbered 20, after V lost 5 bases and J lost 7 bases. The CDR3 runs to 20 residues. The CDR3 loop reads CASSLDGTSGKGGFGNEQFF. The CDR3 DNA follows: TGTGCCAGCAGTCTCGACGGGACTAGCGGGAAAGGGGGATTTGGAAATGAGCAGTTCTTC.

The sample holds a few counts of this clone. V is TRBV6-5 and J is TRBJ2-7, with a weak D call TRBD2 (6 bases). The germline gives CDR1 MNHEY, CDR2 SVGAGI. The CDR3 covers 13 residues. V lost 10 bases to trimming and J lost 7 bases, with 20 bases between them. This chain's CDR3 is CATGRTTAGEQYV. CDR3 DNA: TGTGCCACGGGCAGGACTACAGCCGGGGAGCAGTACGTC.

The chain links TRBV6-1 to TRBJ2-1, with 11 bases aligning to TRBD1. The germline V gene has CDR1 MNHNS and CDR2 SASEGT. With V trimmed by 6 bases and J by 6 bases, 4 bases remained unmatched. The CDR3 totals 14 residues. CDR3 region: CASSGQGAGNEQFF. The CDR3 DNA is TGTGCCAGCAGCGGACAGGGGGCTGGCAATGAGCAGTTCTTC.

This chain connects TRBV6-6 to TRBJ1-2, with TRBD1 identical over 7 bases. Germline V gene sequence: CDR1 MNHNY, CDR2 SVGAGI (reference sequence). This CDR3 is built from 16 residues. The ends lost 3 bases at V and 5 bases at J; junction bases unmatched: 12. In DNA form, the CDR3 reads TGTGCCAGCAGTTATCCCGCGCAGGGGGGAAGTTATGGCTACACCTTC. It codes for CASSYPAQGGSYGYTF.

The gene calls are TRBV28 and TRBJ1-2; the match to TRBD1 covers 8 bases. Germline trimming cut 4 bases from V and 4 bases from J; bases unmatched to any gene: 11. CDR1 MDHEN and CDR2 SYDVKM come from the germline V gene. There are 16 residues in the CDR3. CDR3 sequence (DNA): TGTGCCAGCAGTTCTTACAGGGGGGAAAGGAGCTATGGCTACACCTTC. Amino acid sequence: CASSSYRGERSYGYTF.

A few counts support this clone. The rearrangement links TRBV7-9 to TRBJ1-2; 7 bases are shared with TRBD1. CDR1 SEHNR and CDR2 FQNEAQ come from the germline V gene (reference sequence). This CDR3 has 16 amino acids. With 5 bases clipped from V and 8 bases from J, the junction kept 17 bases outside the gene matches. The CDR3 DNA reads TGTGCCAGCAGCCAAGGTACGGGACAGAGGGGCTACGGCTACACCTTC. This encodes CASSQGTGQRGYGYTF.

This clone was seen a few times. The chain joins TRBV14 to TRBJ2-5; D gene ambiguous. The CDR3 is made up of 17 amino acids. Germline lookup yields CDR1 SGHDN and CDR2 FVKESK. Trimming left V 1 base short and J 0 bases short, with 15 bases between. The CDR3 reads CASSQASGDRYQETQYF. For the CDR3, the DNA is TGTGCCAGCAGCCAAGCGTCCGGAGATAGGTACCAAGAGACCCAGTACTTC.

This rearrangement joins TRBV11-2 to TRBJ1-3, with no clear D. CDR3 size: 15 residues. The germline V and J ends were trimmed by 1 base and 0 bases, with 7 bases remaining between them. Germline V CDR1 and CDR2: SGHAT, FQNNGV. CDR3 nucleotide sequence: TGTGCCAGCAGCTTAGGAAGATCCTCTGGAAACACCATATATTTT. Translating it yields CASSLGRSSGNTIYF.

The chain combines TRBV11-3 with TRBJ2-5, with 9 bases matching TRBD1. Germline-derived CDR1 and CDR2 are SGHNT and YENEEA. After removal of 5 bases from V and 5 bases from J, the junction contained 9 bases not matched to a gene. This CDR3 spans 15 amino acids. CDR3 nucleotides: TGTGCCAGCAGCCCGGGACAGGGTCTGGCGGAGACCCAGTACTTC. Translation gives CASSPGQGLAETQYF.

The chain employs TRBV6-6 and TRBJ2-5; possible D gene TRBD1, 5 bases. Deletions cut 8 bases from V and 0 bases from J, with 13 bases between. The CDR3 has 14 amino acids. Germline CDR1 reads MNHNY; CDR2 reads SVGAGI (reference sequence). Written as DNA, the CDR3 is TGTGCCAGCGGGGCCCAGGGAAACCAAGAGACCCAGTACTTC. Its translation is CASGAQGNQETQYF.

The chain joins TRBV19 to TRBJ2-2, with no clear D. The V gene's germline CDR1 is LNHDA and CDR2 SQIVND (reference sequence). The CDR3 sequence is 15 residues long. Trimming left V 3 bases short and J 4 bases short, with 12 bases between. The CDR3 DNA follows: TGTGCCAGTAGTATGGGAAATAGTCCCACCGGGGAGCTGTTTTTT. This gives the protein CASSMGNSPTGELFF.

This chain links TRBV9 with TRBJ2-3; a possible D gene is TRBD1 (6 bases). Trimming left V 0 bases short and J 3 bases short, with 26 bases between. The germline CDR1 and CDR2 sequences are SGDLS and YYNGEE. CDR3 length: 20 amino acids. CDR3 nucleotides: TGTGCCAGCAGCGTAGAGGGCCAGGGGAGAGCCTCGAGGGGGACAGATACGCAGTATTTT. It translates to CASSVEGQGRASRGTDTQYF.

The CDR3 protein is CASSLSGAGANVLTF. CDR3 in DNA: TGCGCCAGCAGCCTTTCGGGGGCTGGGGCCAACGTCCTGACTTTC. The rearrangement links TRBV4-1 to TRBJ2-6, with TRBD2 as a possible D gene (6 bases). The CDR3 totals 15 residues. Germline V gene sequence: CDR1 MGHRA, CDR2 YSYEKL. Trimming removed 4 bases from V and 2 bases from J, with 9 bases in between.

The gene calls are TRBV19 and TRBJ2-1, with 12 positions matching TRBD2. The CDR3 is 14 amino acids. J gave up 8 bases and V 9 bases, and 8 bases lay outside the gene matches. Germline V gene sequence: CDR1 LNHDA, CDR2 SQIVND (reference sequence). CDR3 protein: CASSSGRGRYEQFF. CDR3 bases: TGTGCCAGCTCTAGCGGGAGGGGTCGGTATGAGCAGTTCTTC. The full variable domain, with the rest looked up from reference TRBV19 and TRBJ2-1, is DGGITQSPKYLFRKEGQNVTLSCEQNLNHDAMYWYRQDPGQGLRLIYYSQIVNDFQKGDIAEGYSVSREKKESFPLTVTSAQKNPTAFYLCASSSGRGRYEQFFGPGTRLTVL.

This clone was detected only once. This chain links TRBV4-3 with TRBJ2-5; TRBD2 agrees at 9 bases. The junction had 4 bases not matched to a gene; V was cut back by 0 bases and J by 5 bases. CDR3 size: 15 residues. Germline V CDR1 and CDR2: LGHNA, YSLEER. CDR3 nucleotides: TGCGCCAGCAGCCAAGATAGCGGGAGTGTGGAGACCCAGTACTTC. Its translation: CASSQDSGSVETQYF.

The chain uses TRBV27 and TRBJ1-1; TRBD1 aligns across 8 bases. CDR3 length: 15 residues. The germline V gene has CDR1 MNHEY and CDR2 SMNVEV (reference sequence). V lost 6 bases to trimming and J lost 5 bases; unmatched junction nucleotides: 11. The CDR3 DNA sequence: TGTGCCAGCAGATCCTTAGACAGGGGTTGGACTGAAGCTTTCTTT. It codes for CASRSLDRGWTEAFF.

This chain uses TRBV5-1 with TRBJ1-1; D remains ambiguous. Looked up from germline, CDR1 is SGHRS and CDR2 is YFSETQ. Trimming pared 2 bases from V and 3 bases from J, leaving 11 bases between. The CDR3 runs 14 residues. CDR3 nucleotides: TGCGCCAGCAGCTTATTGGGTATTGACACTGAAGCTTTCTTT. Protein: CASSLLGIDTEAFF.

This chain joins TRBV27 and TRBJ1-1, with TRBD1 matching over 7 bases. The CDR3 loop spans 16 amino acids. Germline values: CDR1 MNHEY, CDR2 SMNVEV (reference sequence). With V trimmed by 2 bases and J by 4 bases, 10 bases remained unmatched. The CDR3 reads CASSLNRGRRGTEAFF. The CDR3 coding sequence is TGTGCCAGCAGTTTAAACAGGGGTAGAAGGGGCACTGAAGCTTTCTTT.

The gene calls are TRBV9 and TRBJ1-1; a weak D match, TRBD1 (5 bases). Germline-derived CDR1 and CDR2 are SGDLS and YYNGEE. Trimming took 0 bases from V and 4 from J, leaving 13 bases between them. CDR3 size: 15 residues. CDR3 sequence (DNA): TGTGCCAGCAGCGTAGCTGGGGGTATGGGCACTGAAGCTTTCTTT. It translates to CASSVAGGMGTEAFF.

This chain connects TRBV5-1 to TRBJ2-3; 7 bases are a match to TRBD2. Germline CDR1 SGHRS, CDR2 YFSETQ. The ends lost 0 bases at V and 2 bases at J; junction bases unmatched: 6. The CDR3 runs to 16 residues. The chain's CDR3 is CASSLEASGHTDTQYF. The CDR3 nucleotides are TGCGCCAGCAGCTTGGAGGCTAGCGGACACACAGATACGCAGTATTTT.

On this clone: A junction boundary mismatches the germline segment, possibly from a read error. The gene calls are TRBV18 and TRBJ2-2; TRBD2 is a possible D gene (5 bases). This CDR3 region has 16 residues. Germline V gene lookup returns CDR1 KGHSH and CDR2 LQKENI. This CDR3 reads CASSLHPSRNTGKLFF. The CDR3 DNA reads as TGTGCCAGCTCACTACACCCATCTAGGAACACCGGGAAGCTGTTTTTT.

This chain uses TRBV11-3 with TRBJ2-3; tentatively, D is TRBD2 (5 bases). Germline V gene lookup returns CDR1 SGHNT and CDR2 YENEEA. Trimming removed 4 bases from V and 3 bases from J, with 11 bases in between. This CDR3 is 14 amino acids long. The CDR3 is CASSSGERTDTQYF. In DNA, the CDR3 is TGTGCCAGCAGCTCCGGGGAAAGAACAGATACGCAGTATTTT.